This T cell receptor beta chain was observed in a study of blood T cell repertoires in COVID-19. As originally analysed: Reference gene primer amplification yielded estimated nucleated cell counts. Sequencing was performed with immunoSEQ multiplex PCR; in TCRdb, only in-frame clones are kept and a portion is missing. V, J and clone size reflect that table, while D and trimming were determined from the DNA. There are roughly 280,000 clones in the sample; over 75% occur only once, and about 2.2% lies in the top ten. Recruits, aged about 18 to 100 years, lived in 20 to 30 US areas. Germline assignment: CDR1 SNHLY and CDR2 FYNNEI. Trimming shortened V by 2 bases and J by 3 bases, and 11 bases separated the two germline ends. The CDR3 contains 16 residues.

This TCR was sampled from a woman in her late teens or twenties who had recovered from COVID-19. The sequenced material came from PBMCs or T cells enriched from blood (not recorded which). The chain joins TRBV2 to TRBJ1-6; D ambiguous. This chain's CDR3 is CASSEKINSYNSPLHF. CDR3 DNA sequence: TGTGCCAGCAGTGAAAAAATAAACAGCTATAATTCACCCCTCCACTTT.